This TCR beta chain was sequenced during a study of lymphopenia after photon versus proton radiotherapy. Findings of the study overall: Photon-treated patients lost naive T cells and TCR diversity; proton-treated stayed stable.

This clone was detected only a few times. Its antigen is currently unknown. The assay was immunoSEQ multiplex PCR, and TCRdb's table has in-frame clones only and misses some. This sample carries about 65,000 clones, 85% to 90% of them seen once, and the ten largest clones take 10% to 14%. The germline V gene has CDR1 SGHRS and CDR2 YFSETQ. The V gene lost 2 bases and the J gene lost 5 bases, with 10 bases spanning the gap. The CDR3 consists of 13 residues. V gene TRBV5-1 combines with J gene TRBJ1-1; perhaps TRBD1 as D (5 bases). This receptor was identified in a man aged 80 or over with esophageal cancer. This specimen consisted of peripheral blood, obtained from a patient treated with proton-based radiotherapy. CDR3 loop: CASSFQGGTEAFF. DNA for the CDR3: TGCGCCAGCAGCTTTCAGGGCGGAACTGAAGCTTTCTTT.